What follows are 25 T cell receptor beta chains derived from one specimen sequenced in a study of cytomegalovirus exposure and HLA in healthy donors. In the PCR, 60 Vbeta and 13 Jbeta primers were used. Data came from immunoSEQ multiplex PCR; TCRdb stores just in-frame clones and leaves some out. The sample records approximately 140,000 clones, roughly two thirds being singletons. The sample was PBMCs. The source of these receptors is a woman aged 35 to 49 in good health and CMV-seronegative.

The gene calls are TRBV4-3 and TRBJ2-1; 7 nucleotides agree with TRBD1. The CDR3 is made up of 14 amino acids. With 3 bases clipped from V and 6 bases from J, the junction kept 5 bases outside the gene matches. Germline-derived CDR1 and CDR2 are LGHNA and YSLEER. CDR3 in DNA: TGCGCCAGCAGCCAGAGTACAGGGGCCAATGAGCAGTTCTTC. Residues: CASSQSTGANEQFF.

The CDR3, as DNA: TGTGCCAGCAGGGCTGACAGGACCTCCTACGAGCAGTACTTC. Translating it yields CASRADRTSYEQYF. The rearrangement uses TRBV6-4 and TRBJ2-7; a weak D match, TRBD1 (6 bases). This CDR3 has 14 amino acids. CDR1 and CDR2 from the germline V gene are MRHNA and SNTAGT. The ends were cut back, 6 bases at V and 0 bases at J, with 12 bases in the middle.

In regard to this clone: As the CDR3 is not closed by the conserved phenylalanine or tryptophan, this likely results from a read error. The DNA is left out, because the CDR3 cannot be placed on it with certainty; the CDR3 is given as TCRdb lists it. The chain is built from TRBV21-1 and TRBJ1-1; TRBD1 is taken as the D call from the table, unchecked against the DNA. TRBV21-1 is recorded as a pseudogene. The CDR3 extends over 10 residues, inclusive of both ends. CDR3 protein: CASSKTSSLV.

The chain recombines TRBV19 with TRBJ1-2; TRBD1 agrees at 7 bases. After removal of 9 bases from V and 2 bases from J, the junction contained 21 bases not matched to a gene. CDR3 length: 18 amino acids. Germline V lookup: CDR1 LNHDA, CDR2 SQIVND (reference sequence). Here the CDR3 DNA reads TGTGCCAGCCAGGCTCGGCGGACAGGCCCCACGGACAACTATGGCTACACCTTC. Amino acids: CASQARRTGPTDNYGYTF. Together with reference TRBV19 and TRBJ1-2, the CDR3 gives the full variable domain: DGGITQSPKYLFRKEGQNVTLSCEQNLNHDAMYWYRQDPGQGLRLIYYSQIVNDFQKGDIAEGYSVSREKKESFPLTVTSAQKNPTAFYLCASQARRTGPTDNYGYTFGSGTRLTVV.

This chain connects TRBV4-2 to TRBJ1-2; 7 bases agree with TRBD1. The ends lost 2 bases at V and 4 bases at J; junction bases unmatched: 7. Per the germline V gene, CDR1 is LGHNA and CDR2 is YNFKEQ. The CDR3 consists of 15 residues. The CDR3 sequence: CASSQLGTVGYGYTF. The DNA of the CDR3 is TGTGCCAGCAGCCAACTCGGGACAGTGGGCTATGGCTACACCTTC.

The CDR3 sequence is CATSTRLSDNEQFF. CDR3 in DNA: TGTGCCACCAGCACCAGACTATCCGACAATGAGCAGTTCTTC. V and J are TRBV15 and TRBJ2-1; D perhaps matches TRBD2 (5 bases). The CDR3 has 14 residues. Trimming took off 4 bases at V and 5 bases at J, with 12 bases between the two ends. Germline CDR1 LNHNV, CDR2 YYDKDF (reference sequence). Full variable domain (remainder filled in from reference TRBV15 and TRBJ2-1): DAMVIQNPRYQVTQFGKPVTLSCSQTLNHNVMYWYQQKSSQAPKLLFHYYDKDFNNEADTPDNFQSRRPNTSFCFLDIRSPGLGDTAMYLCATSTRLSDNEQFFGPGTRLTVL.

The chain combines TRBV5-1 with TRBJ2-3, with a possible D match to TRBD1 (6 bases). The V end was cut by 4 bases, the J end by 2 bases, with 11 bases between. Germline CDR1 SGHRS, CDR2 YFSETQ. CDR3 length equals 14 residues. The CDR3 nucleotides read TGCGCCAGCAGCAAGGGGGAACTCACAGATACGCAGTATTTT. Protein sequence: CASSKGELTDTQYF.

Here the CDR3 reads CASGGWGTAEAFF. CDR3 nucleotide sequence: TGTGCCAGTGGAGGGTGGGGGACGGCTGAAGCTTTCTTT. This chain joins TRBV25-1 and TRBJ1-1; D might be TRBD1 (5 bases). This CDR3 has 13 amino acids. CDR1 MGHDK and CDR2 SYGVNS come from the germline V gene. Trimming took off 9 bases at V and 6 bases at J, with 17 bases between the two ends.

The rearrangement uses TRBV11-2 and TRBJ2-1; D gene unclear. The V end was cut by 5 bases, the J end by 3 bases, with 11 bases between. Germline CDR1 and CDR2: SGHAT and FQNNGV. This CDR3 is 14 amino acids long. The CDR3 sequence: CASSLALNYNEQFF. In DNA form, the CDR3 reads TGTGCCAGCAGCCTTGCACTGAACTACAATGAGCAGTTCTTC.

The rearrangement uses TRBV6-1 and TRBJ1-2, with TRBD1 as a possible D gene (6 bases). V lost 6 bases, J lost 6 bases, and 17 bases lay in between. The CDR3 extends over 14 amino acids. From germline, CDR1 is MNHNS and CDR2 SASEGT. The DNA for the CDR3 is TGTGCCAGCAGCTCCACCGGGACACTAAATGGCTACACCTTC. Translated, it gives CASSSTGTLNGYTF.

V and J are TRBV2 and TRBJ1-1, with 7 bases aligning to TRBD1. Per germline, CDR1 SNHLY and CDR2 FYNNEI. V lost 1 base and J lost 1; bases outside the gene matches: 6. The CDR3 is 16 residues long. In DNA, the CDR3 is TGTGCCAGCAGTGAAGGCCCCGGGACAGAGAACACTGAAGCTTTCTTT. This gives the protein CASSEGPGTENTEAFF.

This sequence joins TRBV7-9 and TRBJ2-3; TRBD1 aligns across 8 bases. Germline V gene lookup returns CDR1 SEHNR and CDR2 FQNEAQ (reference sequence). V shed 1 base, J shed 3 bases, and the junction held 3 bases outside the gene matches. The CDR3 sequence is 15 residues long. This chain's CDR3 is CASSLGDRRTDTQYF. The CDR3, as DNA: TGTGCCAGCAGCTTAGGGGACAGGCGAACAGATACGCAGTATTTT.

This clone was seen more than once but under ten times. V and J are TRBV11-1 and TRBJ1-2; 9 positions agree with TRBD1. This CDR3 comprises 16 residues. The germline V gene encodes CDR1 SGHAT and CDR2 FQDESV (reference sequence). V gave up 6 bases and J gave up 0 bases; unmatched junction bases: 8. CDR3: CASSLGQGSSNYGYTF. In DNA form, the CDR3 reads TGTGCCAGCAGTCTGGGACAGGGTAGTTCTAACTATGGCTACACCTTC.

This chain connects TRBV4-2 to TRBJ1-2; D gene unclear. This CDR3 comprises 15 residues. The V end lost 1 base, the J end lost 7 bases, and 16 bases lay between the germline ends. Germline CDR1 and CDR2: LGHNA and YNFKEQ. This chain's CDR3 is CASSQGSDLISGYTF. Here the CDR3 DNA reads TGTGCCAGCAGCCAAGGGAGTGACCTCATCAGTGGCTACACCTTC.

The gene calls are TRBV4-1 and TRBJ2-7; 11 bases are shared with TRBD2. CDR1 is MGHRA, CDR2 YSYEKL, per germline. Germline trimming cut 2 bases from V and 4 bases from J; bases unmatched to any gene: 7. This CDR3 region has 16 residues. The CDR3 protein is CASSQLPSGGFYEQYV. CDR3 nucleotide sequence: TGCGCCAGCAGCCAATTGCCTAGCGGGGGGTTTTACGAGCAGTACGTC.

This chain links TRBV7-9 with TRBJ1-4, with 8 bases identical to TRBD1. The CDR3 has 16 residues. V was pared by 3 bases and J by 9 bases, with 12 bases of the junction left unmatched. Germline V gene data show CDR1 as SEHNR and CDR2 as FQNEAQ (reference sequence). CDR3 residues: CASSFAGQGGNKKLFF. The CDR3 region has the DNA TGTGCCAGCAGCTTCGCTGGACAGGGAGGAAATAAAAAACTGTTTTTT.

This clone came up a few times. This chain connects TRBV4-2 to TRBJ2-1; the match to TRBD2 covers 8 bases. CDR3 size: 16 residues. Per the germline V gene, CDR1 is LGHNA and CDR2 is YNFKEQ. V dropped 0 bases and J dropped 10; count of bases not matched to a gene: 11. The chain's CDR3 is CASSQDLLRGAREQFF. The CDR3 DNA follows: TGTGCCAGCAGCCAAGATCTATTGCGGGGGGCCCGGGAGCAGTTCTTC.

The chain combines TRBV27 with TRBJ2-5; D unresolved. V lost 10 bases to trimming and J lost 2 bases, with 11 bases between them. This CDR3 is 12 amino acids long. CDR1 is MNHEY, CDR2 SMNVEV, per germline (reference sequence). The CDR3 nucleotides are TGTGCCACCCGTAGAGTTCAAGAGACCCAGTACTTC. Its translation: CATRRVQETQYF.

This clone was counted only a few times. This specimen includes other DNA sequences encoding the same CDR3. J is TRBJ2-2 and V is TRBV6-1; the match to TRBD2 covers 12 bases. The J segment lost 6 bases and the V segment lost 4 bases, leaving 12 bases of the junction unmatched. This CDR3 is built from 18 residues. Germline CDR1 reads MNHNS; CDR2 reads SASEGT. The CDR3 loop is CASSGQRLAGGRPGELFF. In nucleotides, the CDR3 is TGTGCCAGCAGTGGCCAGAGGCTAGCGGGGGGGCGGCCCGGGGAGCTGTTTTTT.

This clone showed up just once. The chain uses TRBV4-1 and TRBJ2-2, with TRBD1 identical over 8 bases. V lost 3 bases and J lost 2; bases outside the gene matches: 5. CDR3 length: 16 amino acids. From germline, CDR1 is MGHRA and CDR2 YSYEKL. This chain's CDR3 is CASSHWTGSNTGELFF. The CDR3 coding sequence is TGCGCCAGCAGCCATTGGACAGGGAGTAACACCGGGGAGCTGTTTTTT.

The chain recombines TRBV10-3 with TRBJ2-5, with TRBD1 as a possible D gene (5 bases). The CDR3 runs to 15 residues. Germline CDR1 ENHRY, CDR2 SYGVKD. Trimming shortened V by 2 bases and J by 0 bases, and 10 bases separated the two germline ends. The CDR3 region has the DNA TGTGCCATCAGTGAGAAGACAGCGTACCAAGAGACCCAGTACTTC. Protein: CAISEKTAYQETQYF.

The chain joins TRBV15 to TRBJ1-5, with D unclear. Germline CDR1 and CDR2: LNHNV and YYDKDF (reference sequence). The ends were cut back, 0 bases at V and 7 bases at J, with 13 bases in the middle. The CDR3 is made up of 15 amino acids. CDR3 protein: CATSRDRGFGQPQHF. As DNA, the CDR3 is TGTGCCACCAGCAGAGATCGGGGTTTTGGGCAGCCCCAGCATTTT.

V usage is TRBV19 and J usage is TRBJ1-4, with unresolved D. CDR1 and CDR2 (germline): LNHDA, SQIVND (reference sequence). V lost 2 bases and J 7 bases, leaving 8 bases between the germline ends. There are 13 residues in the CDR3. The CDR3 is CASSIQDSEKLFF. The CDR3 region has the DNA TGTGCCAGTAGTATACAGGATAGTGAAAAACTGTTTTTT.

This clone turned up a few times. CDR3 in amino acids: CASSQEKRQGGTEAFF. Here the CDR3 DNA reads TGCGCCAGCAGCCAAGAGAAACGACAGGGTGGGACTGAAGCTTTCTTT. The rearrangement joins TRBV4-1 to TRBJ1-1; TRBD1 aligns across 7 bases. Germline CDR1 reads MGHRA; CDR2 reads YSYEKL. Losses at the gene ends were 0 bases for V and 5 bases for J; bases not matched to a gene: 9. The CDR3 has 16 amino acids.

The chain has TRBV9 and TRBJ2-1; D is possibly TRBD1 (6 bases). V was trimmed by 4 bases and J by 7 bases, leaving 24 bases between them. The CDR3 has 17 residues. Germline-derived CDR1 and CDR2 are SGDLS and YYNGEE. CDR3 sequence (DNA): TGTGCCAGCAGCCCTTCCCCTGTGGGACACGTCGGAAATGAGCAGTTCTTC. Amino acids: CASSPSPVGHVGNEQFF. Using reference TRBV9 and TRBJ2-1 for the parts outside the CDR3, the full variable domain is DSGVTQTPKHLITATGQRVTLRCSPRSGDLSVYWYQQSLDQGLQFLIQYYNGEERAKGNILERFSAQQFPDLHSELNLSSLELGDSALYFCASSPSPVGHVGNEQFFGPGTRLTVL.